One T cell receptor beta chain is described in this entry. Its antigen remains unknown. Assay: immunoSEQ multiplex PCR; the TCRdb copy retains only in-frame clones and omits some. The sample lists around 40,000 clones, around 67% occurring once. The data stem from a study of vaccination effects on CD4 cells after COVID-19. The CDR3 contains 17 residues. With 1 base removed from V and 1 base from J, the gap between germline ends came to 16 bases. The germline V gene has CDR1 LGHNA and CDR2 YSLEER. Sequencing in the ViraFEST assay came after antigen-specific CD4+ T cells had been expanded with viral peptide pools, which were used to stimulate PBMC. Investigators separated out CD4+ T cells once approximately 9 days of culture had passed. The infection with SARS-CoV-2 (confirmed by PCR) occurred in this person between March and December 2020. Regarding the study as a whole: Late post-vaccination samples showed marked contraction of infection- and vaccine-induced clones.

The genes are TRBV4-3 and TRBJ1-1; D unclear. Here the sequenced sample was CD4+ T cells from PBMCs cultured with a peptide pool, taken before COVID-19 vaccination. The clonotype was recovered from a human donor who had a prior SARS-CoV-2 infection. CDR3 protein: CASSQVVGWKGNTEAFF. In DNA, the CDR3 is TGCGCCAGCAGCCAAGTAGTAGGGTGGAAGGGGAACACTGAAGCTTTCTTT.